Presented here are 18 T cell receptor beta chains from one specimen sequenced in a study of T-cell reconstitution after alpha-beta-depleted transplantation in children. Using unique molecular identifiers, the investigators prepared the TCRbeta library. Using its own MiXCR run on the PCR reads, TCRdb lists one record per CDR3 protein. Of approximately 290,000 distinct CDR3 sequences in the sample, approximately 10% were seen once. The source was peripheral blood, collected 180 days after TCRalphabeta/CD19-depleted stem cell transplant. The source of these receptors is a male patient between 2 and 10 years old who had a stem cell transplant for chronic granulomatous disease, so the T cells may come from the graft donor.

This clonotype was detected only a few times. The genes are TRBV25-1 and TRBJ2-2, with unresolved D. The CDR3 runs 16 residues. Germline V gene sequence: CDR1 MGHDK, CDR2 SYGVNS. V shed 5 bases and J shed 4 bases, with 17 bases lying between them. The CDR3 spells CASSPRAAPSTGELFF. The CDR3 region has the DNA TGTGCCAGCAGTCCTCGGGCGGCCCCGTCCACCGGGGAGCTGTTTTTT.

This clonotype appeared many times. The chain links TRBV6-5 to TRBJ2-3; D may be TRBD2 (5 bases). Germline V gene lookup returns CDR1 MNHEY and CDR2 SVGAGI. This CDR3 is built from 16 residues. The germline V and J ends were trimmed by 7 bases and 0 bases, with 17 bases remaining between them. The DNA for the CDR3 is TGTGCCAGCACCTCTAGCTGGTCCGGCAGCACAGATACGCAGTATTTT. This codes for CASTSSWSGSTDTQYF.

The chain joins TRBV15 to TRBJ1-1, with D perhaps TRBD1 (6 bases). Germline-derived CDR1 and CDR2 are LNHNV and YYDKDF (reference sequence). This CDR3 contains 14 residues. The V end lost 0 bases, the J end lost 7 bases, and 12 bases lay between the germline ends. The CDR3 here is CATSRDRGAVEAFF. As DNA, the CDR3 is TGTGCCACCAGCAGAGATAGGGGGGCAGTTGAAGCTTTCTTT. Supplemented by reference TRBV15 and TRBJ1-1, the full variable domain reads DAMVIQNPRYQVTQFGKPVTLSCSQTLNHNVMYWYQQKSSQAPKLLFHYYDKDFNNEADTPDNFQSRRPNTSFCFLDIRSPGLGDTAMYLCATSRDRGAVEAFFGQGTRLTVV.

This clonotype has ten or more counts. The genes are TRBV7-9 and TRBJ2-7; D is unresolved. Germline V gives CDR1 SEHNR, CDR2 FQNEAQ (reference sequence). Trimming took 3 bases from V and 2 from J, leaving 8 bases between them. The CDR3 has 13 residues. The CDR3 is CASSFPGPYEQYF. CDR3 DNA: TGTGCCAGCAGCTTCCCCGGGCCCTACGAGCAGTACTTC. Drawing the rest from reference TRBV7-9 and TRBJ2-7, the complete variable domain is DTGVSQNPRHKITKRGQNVTFRCDPISEHNRLYWYRQTLGQGPEFLTYFQNEAQLEKSRLLSDRFSAERPKGSFSTLEIQRTEQGDSAMYLCASSFPGPYEQYFGPGTRLTVT.

This clonotype was detected many times. The V gene is TRBV20-1, the J gene TRBJ2-7, with D possibly called TRBD1 or TRBD2 (5 bases each). The CDR3 has 14 amino acids. The V gene's germline CDR1 is DFQATT and CDR2 SNEGSKA (reference sequence). Trimming shortened V by 6 bases and J by 1 base, and 16 bases separated the two germline ends. The CDR3 sequence is CSATREGVSYEQYF. The CDR3 DNA sequence: TGCAGTGCCACTCGGGAAGGGGTTTCCTACGAGCAGTACTTC.

The sample holds many counts of this clonotype. The chain links TRBV14 to TRBJ2-3; D gene uncertain. The V gene lost 0 bases and the J gene lost 0 bases, with 7 bases spanning the gap. Looked up from germline, CDR1 is SGHDN and CDR2 is FVKESK. The CDR3 consists of 15 residues. CDR3 region: CASSQDRASTDTQYF. The CDR3 DNA sequence: TGTGCCAGCAGCCAAGATCGGGCTAGCACAGATACGCAGTATTTT.

Many counts were recorded for this clonotype. This sequence joins TRBV9 and TRBJ2-1; D is perhaps TRBD2 (6 bases). The CDR3 extends over 14 amino acids. V gave up 8 bases and J gave up 6 bases, with 18 bases separating them. Germline assignment: CDR1 SGDLS and CDR2 YYNGEE. The CDR3 nucleotides are TGTGCCAGTGGGAGGAGCGGAGCACCCAATGAGCAGTTCTTC. Translated: CASGRSGAPNEQFF.

This clonotype came up many times. The chain employs TRBV12-3 or TRBV12-4 and TRBJ1-2, with a possible D match to TRBD1 (5 bases). Trimming pared 5 bases from V and 1 base from J, leaving 14 bases between. The CDR3 is 15 amino acids. CDR3 bases: TGTGCCAGCAGTCCGGGGGATAGGGGTAACTATGGCTACACCTTC. Encoded protein: CASSPGDRGNYGYTF.

This clonotype was observed at least ten times. V and J are TRBV11-2 and TRBJ1-6; TRBD1 aligns across 8 bases. With V trimmed by 5 bases and J by 8 bases, 17 bases remained unmatched. Germline-derived CDR1 and CDR2 are SGHAT and FQNNGV. The CDR3 runs 18 residues. The CDR3 coding sequence is TGTGCCAGCAGCCCCGCGGCCCGGACAGGGTGGGGGCATTCACCCCTCCACTTT. This gives the protein CASSPAARTGWGHSPLHF.

This chain uses TRBV20-1 with TRBJ2-3; TRBD2 matches at 8 bases. V trimming: 2 bases; J trimming: 1 base; junction bases outside the gene matches: 11. CDR1 is DFQATT and CDR2 is SNEGSKA in the germline V gene (reference sequence). This CDR3 comprises 17 residues. CDR3: CSARTLFGSGGTDTQYF. CDR3 sequence (DNA): TGCAGTGCTAGAACCCTCTTTGGTAGCGGGGGCACAGATACGCAGTATTTT.

This clonotype was picked up many times. V usage is TRBV5-1 and J usage is TRBJ1-1; D gene ambiguous. CDR3 length: 15 amino acids. Per germline, CDR1 SGHRS and CDR2 YFSETQ. V gave up 0 bases and J gave up 0 bases, with 9 bases separating them. The CDR3 here is CASSLAGVLNTEAFF. CDR3 in DNA: TGCGCCAGCAGCTTGGCAGGAGTCCTGAACACTGAAGCTTTCTTT.

This clonotype was seen many times. The chain combines TRBV5-1 with TRBJ2-7; 7 bases map to TRBD1. J gave up 5 bases and V 1 base, and 9 bases lay outside the gene matches. CDR3 size: 15 residues. The V gene's germline CDR1 is SGHRS and CDR2 YFSETQ. The CDR3 DNA reads as TGCGCCAGCAGCTTGAGGACAGGAAGGTTCGACGAGCAGTACTTC. Its protein product is CASSLRTGRFDEQYF.

The table lists this clonotype with many counts. V and J are TRBV7-2 and TRBJ2-1; the D gene could be TRBD1 or TRBD2 (7 bases each). This CDR3 has 16 amino acids. V was cut by 4 bases and J by 9 bases, with 22 bases left in between. CDR1 and CDR2 from the germline V gene are SGHTA and FQGNSA. The CDR3 DNA reads as TGTGCCAGCAGCTATCCCAGGGGGGGGGCCCAGGGTGAGCAGTTCTTC. Translation gives CASSYPRGGAQGEQFF.

This clonotype was detected ten times or more. This chain connects TRBV12-3 or TRBV12-4 to TRBJ2-1, with TRBD2 matching over 8 bases. The CDR3 covers 16 residues. J gave up 3 bases and V 4 bases, and 8 bases lay outside the gene matches. CDR3: CASSSIAAGGYNEQFF. The CDR3 nucleotides read TGTGCCAGCAGTTCCATAGCCGCGGGAGGCTACAATGAGCAGTTCTTC.

This clonotype was counted at least ten times. The chain couples TRBV7-2 to TRBJ1-4, with 7 bases matching TRBD1. The CDR3 runs to 14 residues. V gave up 3 bases and J gave up 7 bases; unmatched junction bases: 5. Germline V gives CDR1 SGHTA, CDR2 FQGNSA. The chain's CDR3 is CASSFTGVAEKLFF. The CDR3 bases are TGTGCCAGCAGCTTTACAGGGGTTGCTGAAAAACTGTTTTTT. Supplemented by reference TRBV7-2 and TRBJ1-4, the full variable domain reads GAGVSQSPSNKVTEKGKDVELRCDPISGHTALYWYRQSLGQGLEFLIYFQGNSAPDKSGLPSDRFSAERTGGSVSTLTIQRTQQEDSAVYLCASSFTGVAEKLFFGSGTQLSVL.

In this sample, this clonotype turned up many times. V gene TRBV29-1 combines with J gene TRBJ2-5; D is undetermined. The germline V gene has CDR1 SQVTM and CDR2 ANQGSEA. There are 10 residues in the CDR3. The V gene lost 7 bases and the J gene lost 2 bases, with 5 bases spanning the gap. The CDR3, as DNA: TGCAGCGGCACGCAAGAGACCCAGTACTTC. Protein: CSGTQETQYF. Together with reference TRBV29-1 and TRBJ2-5, the CDR3 gives the full variable domain: SAVISQKPSRDICQRGTSLTIQCQVDSQVTMMFWYRQQPGQSLTLIATANQGSEATYESGFVIDKFPISRPNLTFSTLTVSNMSPEDSSIYLCSGTQETQYFGPGTRLLVL.

This clonotype was counted many times. The chain couples TRBV27 to TRBJ2-1; D possibly corresponds to TRBD2 (6 bases). The CDR3 totals 16 residues. Per germline, CDR1 MNHEY and CDR2 SMNVEV (reference sequence). The V gene lost 4 bases and the J gene lost 2 bases, with 15 bases spanning the gap. The CDR3 is CASSYFFGGPYNEQFF. The CDR3 bases are TGTGCCAGCAGTTATTTTTTCGGAGGGCCCTACAATGAGCAGTTCTTC.

This clonotype was found many times. The V and J genes are TRBV20-1 and TRBJ1-6; the match to TRBD1 covers 7 bases. V shed 5 bases and J 7 bases; nucleotides not matched to a gene: 14. This CDR3 is built from 16 residues. The germline gives CDR1 DFQATT, CDR2 SNEGSKA (reference sequence). The CDR3 DNA sequence: TGCAGTGCTCTAATGGGACAGAGCGTAACAAATTCACCCCTCCACTTT. As protein: CSALMGQSVTNSPLHF.